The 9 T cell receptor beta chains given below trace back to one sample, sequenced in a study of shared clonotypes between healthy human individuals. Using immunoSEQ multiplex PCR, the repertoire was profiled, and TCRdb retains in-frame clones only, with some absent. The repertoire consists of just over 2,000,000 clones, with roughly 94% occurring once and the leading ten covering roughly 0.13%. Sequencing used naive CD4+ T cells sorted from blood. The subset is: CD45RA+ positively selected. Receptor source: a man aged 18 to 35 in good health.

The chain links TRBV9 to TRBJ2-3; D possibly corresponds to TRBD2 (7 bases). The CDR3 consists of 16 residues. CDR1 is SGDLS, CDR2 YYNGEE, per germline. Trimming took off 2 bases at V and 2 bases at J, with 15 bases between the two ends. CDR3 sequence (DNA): TGTGCCAGCAGCGTGGCGGGGGCTGCTTACACAGATACGCAGTATTTT. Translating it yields CASSVAGAAYTDTQYF.

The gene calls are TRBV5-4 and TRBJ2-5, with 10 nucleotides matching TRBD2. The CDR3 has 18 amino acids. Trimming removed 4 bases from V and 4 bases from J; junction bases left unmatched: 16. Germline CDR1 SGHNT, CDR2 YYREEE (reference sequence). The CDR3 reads CASSPGGLAGVSVETQYF. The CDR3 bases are TGTGCCAGCAGCCCCGGCGGGCTAGCGGGAGTTTCAGTAGAGACCCAGTACTTC.

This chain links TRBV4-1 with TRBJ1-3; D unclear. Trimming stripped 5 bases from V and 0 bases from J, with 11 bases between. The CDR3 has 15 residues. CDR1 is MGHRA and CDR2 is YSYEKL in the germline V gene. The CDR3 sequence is CASSSATNSGNTIYF. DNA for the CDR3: TGCGCCAGCAGCTCGGCAACCAACTCTGGAAACACCATATATTTT.

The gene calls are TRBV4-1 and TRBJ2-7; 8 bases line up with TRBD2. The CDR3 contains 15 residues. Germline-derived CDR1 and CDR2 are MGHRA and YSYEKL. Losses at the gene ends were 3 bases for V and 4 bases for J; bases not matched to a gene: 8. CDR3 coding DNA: TGCGCCAGCAGCCAGCCGGGACTAGTTCGGTACGAGCAGTACTTC. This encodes CASSQPGLVRYEQYF.

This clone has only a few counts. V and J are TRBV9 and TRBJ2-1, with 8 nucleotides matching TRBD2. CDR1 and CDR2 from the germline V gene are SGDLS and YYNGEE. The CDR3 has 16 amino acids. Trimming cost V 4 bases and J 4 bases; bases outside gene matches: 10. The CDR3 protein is CASSSRGSGGYNEQFF. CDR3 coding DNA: TGTGCCAGCAGCTCCCGCGGGAGCGGGGGTTACAATGAGCAGTTCTTC.

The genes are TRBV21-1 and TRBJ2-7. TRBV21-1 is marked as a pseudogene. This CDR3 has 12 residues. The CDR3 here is CASTPFINEQYF. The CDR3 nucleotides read TGTGCCAGCACTCCATTTATTAACGAGCAGTACTTC.

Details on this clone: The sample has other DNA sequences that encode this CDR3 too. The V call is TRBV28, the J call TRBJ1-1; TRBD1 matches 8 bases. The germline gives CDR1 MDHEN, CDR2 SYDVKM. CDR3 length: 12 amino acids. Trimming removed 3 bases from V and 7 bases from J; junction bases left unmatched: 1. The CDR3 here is CASSLGTGEAFF. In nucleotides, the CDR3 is TGTGCCAGCAGTTTGGGGACAGGTGAAGCTTTCTTT.

In DNA, the CDR3 is TGTGCCAGCAGTGAAGCGCGCGGTATGGCTGAAGCTTTCTTT. Amino acids: CASSEARGMAEAFF. The V gene is TRBV2, the J gene TRBJ1-1, with no clear D. The germline gives CDR1 SNHLY, CDR2 FYNNEI. CDR3 length: 14 residues. V was trimmed by 0 bases and J by 6 bases, leaving 11 bases between them.

This chain's CDR3 is CASSPIDKQETQYF. The CDR3 nucleotides read TGTGCCAGCTCACCAATTGACAAGCAAGAGACCCAGTACTTC. The rearrangement uses TRBV18 and TRBJ2-5; D remains unclear. Germline CDR1 KGHSH, CDR2 LQKENI. The CDR3 consists of 14 residues. The V and J ends lost 2 bases and 2 bases respectively, with 9 bases between them.